This TCR beta chain emerged from a study of long-term antiretroviral therapy in people with HIV. Study results and caveats: Pre-ART clonal expansion yielded clones that dominated the repertoire at all time points.

Germline values: CDR1 SGHTA, CDR2 FQGNSA. The CDR3 is made up of 13 amino acids. V shed 5 bases and J shed 5 bases, with 11 bases lying between them. Each sample contained about 1-10 million cryopreserved PBMC, thawed before DNA extraction. At the survey level, the v3.0 immunoSEQ assay was run. Sequencing targeted about 40,000-50,000 T-cell genomes per sample. Using immunoSEQ multiplex PCR, the repertoire was profiled, and TCRdb retains in-frame clones only, with some absent. Of around 16,000 clones listed, 65% to 85% are singletons. This clone was observed a single time. The target antigen is unknown. The input for sequencing was unsorted PBMCs, taken less than 1.3 years before starting antiretroviral therapy. The V and J genes are TRBV7-2 and TRBJ2-3; D gene uncertain. This clonotype originated in a man aged 25-45 years with HIV. CDR3 coding DNA: TGTGCCAGCAGCCCTGCCACGCGAGATACGCAGTATTTT. Protein: CASSPATRDTQYF.